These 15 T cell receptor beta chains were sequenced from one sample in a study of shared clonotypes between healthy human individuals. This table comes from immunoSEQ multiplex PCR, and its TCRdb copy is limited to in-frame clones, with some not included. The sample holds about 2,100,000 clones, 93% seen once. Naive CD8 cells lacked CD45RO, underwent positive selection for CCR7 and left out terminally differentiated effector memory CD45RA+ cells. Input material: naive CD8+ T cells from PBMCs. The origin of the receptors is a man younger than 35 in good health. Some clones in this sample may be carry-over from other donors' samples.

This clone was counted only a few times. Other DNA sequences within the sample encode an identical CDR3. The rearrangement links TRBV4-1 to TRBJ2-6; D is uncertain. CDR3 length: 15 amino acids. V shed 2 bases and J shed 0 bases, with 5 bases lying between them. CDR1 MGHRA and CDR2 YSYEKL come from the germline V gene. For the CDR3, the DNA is TGCGCCAGCAGCCAAAGATCCTCTGGGGCCAACGTCCTGACTTTC. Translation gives CASSQRSSGANVLTF.

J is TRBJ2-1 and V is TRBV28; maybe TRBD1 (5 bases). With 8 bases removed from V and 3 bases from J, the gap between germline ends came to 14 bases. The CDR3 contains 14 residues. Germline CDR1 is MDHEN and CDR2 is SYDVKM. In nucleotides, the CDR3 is TGTGCCAGCGGGGCAGCCAGGGACTACAATGAGCAGTTCTTC. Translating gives CASGAARDYNEQFF.

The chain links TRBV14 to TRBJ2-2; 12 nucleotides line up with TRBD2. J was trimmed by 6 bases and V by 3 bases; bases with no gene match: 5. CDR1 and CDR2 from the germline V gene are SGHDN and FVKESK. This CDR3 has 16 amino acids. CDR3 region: CASSQLAGGPPGELFF. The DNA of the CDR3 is TGTGCCAGCAGCCAGCTAGCGGGAGGGCCCCCCGGGGAGCTGTTTTTT.

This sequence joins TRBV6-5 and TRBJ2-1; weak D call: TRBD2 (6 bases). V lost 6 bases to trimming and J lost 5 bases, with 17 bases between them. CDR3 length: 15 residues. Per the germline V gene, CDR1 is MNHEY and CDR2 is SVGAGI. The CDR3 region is CASSSTSWKNNEQFF. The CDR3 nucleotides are TGTGCCAGCAGCTCGACTAGTTGGAAGAACAATGAGCAGTTCTTC.

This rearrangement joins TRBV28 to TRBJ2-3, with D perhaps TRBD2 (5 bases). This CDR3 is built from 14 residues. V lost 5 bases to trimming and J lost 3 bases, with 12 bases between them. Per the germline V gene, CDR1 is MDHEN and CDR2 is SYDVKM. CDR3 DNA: TGTGCCAGCAGTCGAGGGCCCTCAACAGATACGCAGTATTTT. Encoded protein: CASSRGPSTDTQYF.

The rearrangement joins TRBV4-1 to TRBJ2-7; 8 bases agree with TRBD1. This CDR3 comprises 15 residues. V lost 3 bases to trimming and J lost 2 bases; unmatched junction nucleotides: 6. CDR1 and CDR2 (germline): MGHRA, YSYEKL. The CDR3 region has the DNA TGCGCCAGCAGCCAGTCAACAGGGGGGACCTACGAGCAGTACTTC. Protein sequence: CASSQSTGGTYEQYF.

CDR3 DNA: TGCAGCGTCGGACAGGGGTTTACTGAAGCTTTCTTT. It encodes CSVGQGFTEAFF. V is TRBV29-1 and J is TRBJ1-1, with 9 bases matching TRBD1. The J segment lost 5 bases and the V segment lost 6 bases, leaving 4 bases of the junction unmatched. Germline-derived CDR1 and CDR2 are SQVTM and ANQGSEA. CDR3 size: 12 residues.

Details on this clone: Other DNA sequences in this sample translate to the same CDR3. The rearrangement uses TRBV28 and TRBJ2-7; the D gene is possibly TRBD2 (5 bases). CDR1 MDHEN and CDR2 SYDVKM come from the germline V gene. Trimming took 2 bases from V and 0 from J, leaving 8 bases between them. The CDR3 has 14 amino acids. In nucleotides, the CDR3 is TGTGCCAGCAGTTTAAGCGGTAGCTCCTACGAGCAGTACTTC. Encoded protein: CASSLSGSSYEQYF.

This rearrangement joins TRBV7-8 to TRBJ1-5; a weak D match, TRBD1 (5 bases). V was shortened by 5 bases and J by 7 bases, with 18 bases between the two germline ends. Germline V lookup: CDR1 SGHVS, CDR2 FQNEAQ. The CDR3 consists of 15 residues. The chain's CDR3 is CASSGGESMSQPQHF. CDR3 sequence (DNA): TGTGCCAGCAGCGGGGGGGAGTCTATGTCCCAGCCCCAGCATTTT.

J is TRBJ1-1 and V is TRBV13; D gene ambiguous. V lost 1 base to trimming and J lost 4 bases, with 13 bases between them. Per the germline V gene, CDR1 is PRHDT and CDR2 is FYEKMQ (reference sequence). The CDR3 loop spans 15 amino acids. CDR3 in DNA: TGTGCCAGCAGCTTAGTTCGGGGTGTGACCACTGAAGCTTTCTTT. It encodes CASSLVRGVTTEAFF.

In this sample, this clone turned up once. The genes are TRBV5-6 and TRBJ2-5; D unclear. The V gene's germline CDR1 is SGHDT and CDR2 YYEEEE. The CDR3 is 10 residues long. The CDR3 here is CEETQETQYF. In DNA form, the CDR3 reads TGTGAGGAGACTCAAGAGACCCAGTACTTC.

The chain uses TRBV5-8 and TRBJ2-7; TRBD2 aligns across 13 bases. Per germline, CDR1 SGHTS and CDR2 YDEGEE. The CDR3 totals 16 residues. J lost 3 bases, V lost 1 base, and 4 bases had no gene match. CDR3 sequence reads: CASSLTSGRALYEQYF. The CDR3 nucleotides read TGTGCCAGCAGCTTGACTAGCGGGAGGGCCCTCTACGAGCAGTACTTC.

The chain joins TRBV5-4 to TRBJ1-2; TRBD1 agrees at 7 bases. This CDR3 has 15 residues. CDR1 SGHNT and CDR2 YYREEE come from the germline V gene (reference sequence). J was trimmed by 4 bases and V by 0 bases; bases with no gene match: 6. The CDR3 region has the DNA TGTGCCAGCAGCTTGGAGGGGGCGACGGGCTATGGCTACACCTTC. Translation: CASSLEGATGYGYTF.

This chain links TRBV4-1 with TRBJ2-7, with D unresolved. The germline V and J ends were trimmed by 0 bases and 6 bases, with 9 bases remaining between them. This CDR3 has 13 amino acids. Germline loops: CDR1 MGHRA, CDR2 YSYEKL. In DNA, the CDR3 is TGCGCCAGCAGCCAAGAGGGATTTGGCGAGCAGTACTTC. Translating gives CASSQEGFGEQYF.

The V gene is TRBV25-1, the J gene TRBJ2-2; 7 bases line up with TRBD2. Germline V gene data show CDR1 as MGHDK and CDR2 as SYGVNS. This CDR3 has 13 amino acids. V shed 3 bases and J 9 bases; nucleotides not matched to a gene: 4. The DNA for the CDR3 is TGTGCCAGCAGTGAGGGGAGGGGCCGGGAGCTGTTTTTT. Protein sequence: CASSEGRGRELFF.